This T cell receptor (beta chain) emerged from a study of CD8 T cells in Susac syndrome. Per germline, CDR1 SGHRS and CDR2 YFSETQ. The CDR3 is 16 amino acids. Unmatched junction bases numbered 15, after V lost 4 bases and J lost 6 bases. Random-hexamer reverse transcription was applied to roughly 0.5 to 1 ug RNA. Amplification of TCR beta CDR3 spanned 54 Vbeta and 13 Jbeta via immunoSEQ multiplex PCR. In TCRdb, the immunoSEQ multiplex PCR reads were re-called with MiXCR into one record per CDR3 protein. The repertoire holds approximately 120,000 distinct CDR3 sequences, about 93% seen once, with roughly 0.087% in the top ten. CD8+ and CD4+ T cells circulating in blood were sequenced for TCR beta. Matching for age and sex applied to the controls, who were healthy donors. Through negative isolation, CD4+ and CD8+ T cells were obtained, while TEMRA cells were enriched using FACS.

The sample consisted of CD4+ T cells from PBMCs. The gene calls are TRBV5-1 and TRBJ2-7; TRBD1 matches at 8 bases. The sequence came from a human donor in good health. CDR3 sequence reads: CASSKDWGITGGEQYF. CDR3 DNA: TGCGCCAGCAGCAAAGATTGGGGGATTACAGGGGGCGAGCAGTACTTC.